A selection of T cell receptor beta chains follows, all from one sample in a study of blood T cell repertoires in COVID-19. Clones were sequenced by immunoSEQ multiplex PCR, and TCRdb holds only the in-frame ones, with some missing. The sample contains about 300,000 clones, around four fifths of which appear only once. The sequencing input was peripheral blood. These receptor sequences come from a woman aged 45-65 years with acute or convalescent COVID-19. Both conserved end residues are part of each CDR3. The order of the fields is V gene, J gene, CDR3 protein.

>TRBV2|TRBJ1-1
CASTGQGGEGTEAFF
>TRBV9|TRBJ2-3
CASSVVASGRDTQYF
>TRBV7-2|TRBJ1-5
CASSFVTSQPQHF
>TRBV7-2|TRBJ2-7
CASSSSGTSGYEQYF
>TRBV7-2|TRBJ1-2
CASSTRQVYGYTF
>TRBV7-8|TRBJ1-3
CASSSRGAGNTIYF
>TRBV5-1|TRBJ1-2
CASSSQGAYGYTF
>TRBV9|TRBJ2-3
CASTPLAGGTDTQYF
>TRBV4-3|TRBJ2-1
CASSQVRTSGYNEQFF
>TRBV27|TRBJ2-5
CASSLNPTRTGAQETQYF